This TCR beta chain derives from a study of T-cell memory formation after mild COVID-19. This clonotype occurred a few times. What it binds is not known. Study-wide findings and caveats: Prior to infection, memory already included some responding clones, suggesting cross-reactive memory joined.

V lost 3 bases to trimming and J lost 2 bases, with 2 bases between them. Per germline, CDR1 ENHRY and CDR2 SYGVKD. The CDR3 consists of 11 residues. Constant-segment primers served in 5'RACE that generated TCR alpha and TCR beta cDNA libraries bearing sample barcodes and UMIs. Via MiXCR, TCRdb re-called the 5' RACE reads, giving one row per CDR3 protein. The top ten clones hold approximately 12% of a sample with a few hundred thousand distinct CDR3 sequences, approximately 23% of them seen once. The TCR originated in an adult woman who had mild COVID-19 (a few samples of this study predate the infection). Cell type and time point are not known. The material sequenced was PBMCs or a T cell subset sorted from them (not recorded which). The J gene is TRBJ2-7, the V gene TRBV10-3; no clear D gene. Here the CDR3 DNA reads TGTGCCATCAGTGACACCTACGAGCAGTACTTC. Its translation is CAISDTYEQYF.